These 7 T cell receptor beta chains came from one sample sequenced in a study of T cells after yellow fever vaccination. TCRdb called the 5' RACE reads again in MiXCR, with one record for every CDR3 protein. Counted here are around 350,000 distinct CDR3 sequences, 11% occurring once; the ten biggest clones make up 18%. Sequenced material: PBMCs, taken on the day of the first yellow fever vaccination. The source is a man aged 18 to 29 who received the YFV17D yellow fever vaccine.

This clonotype was counted only a few times. This rearrangement joins TRBV2 to TRBJ1-5; D not resolved. V lost 4 bases and J lost 1, with 8 bases in between. The CDR3 has 14 amino acids. CDR1 is SNHLY, CDR2 FYNNEI, per germline. CDR3 sequence: CASSALWSNQPQHF. Here the CDR3 DNA reads TGTGCCAGCAGTGCCCTCTGGAGCAATCAGCCCCAGCATTTT.

The genes are TRBV24-1 and TRBJ1-4; perhaps TRBD1 as D (5 bases). The CDR3 covers 13 residues. Germline loops: CDR1 KGHDR, CDR2 SFDVKD. The V end was cut by 10 bases, the J end by 0 bases, with 8 bases between. CDR3 nucleotide sequence: TGTGCCACGCAAGGGGCAACTAATGAAAAACTGTTTTTT. Its protein product is CATQGATNEKLFF.

The CDR3 spells CASSPPSNSMAFF. DNA of the CDR3: TGTGCCAGCAGCCCACCGTCCAATTCCATGGCTTTCTTT. The chain recombines TRBV3-1 with TRBJ1-1; D ambiguous. In germline, CDR1 is LGHDT, CDR2 YNNKEL (reference sequence). This CDR3 has 13 amino acids. The ends were cut back, 4 bases at V and 11 bases at J, with 17 bases in the middle.

This rearrangement joins TRBV6-5 to TRBJ1-2, with TRBD1 as a possible D gene (5 bases). The germline V and J ends were trimmed by 4 bases and 2 bases, with 14 bases remaining between them. Germline V CDR1 and CDR2: MNHEY, SVGAGI. CDR3 length: 15 residues. The CDR3 region is CASSWGVSLNYGYTF. DNA of the CDR3: TGTGCCAGCAGTTGGGGGGTCAGTCTAAACTATGGCTACACCTTC.

This clonotype came up many times. This chain uses TRBV7-3 with TRBJ1-2; unclear D gene. CDR3 length: 15 residues. Trimming shortened V by 5 bases and J by 6 bases, and 19 bases separated the two germline ends. Germline V gives CDR1 SGHTA, CDR2 FQGTGA. The CDR3: CASSLVAGIDHGYTF. DNA of the CDR3: TGTGCCAGCAGCCTCGTGGCTGGGATTGATCATGGCTACACCTTC.

The sample holds a few counts of this clonotype. The V call is TRBV2, the J call TRBJ1-1; D might be TRBD1 (6 bases). Germline values: CDR1 SNHLY, CDR2 FYNNEI. V was pared by 3 bases and J by 4 bases, with 12 bases between. The CDR3 runs 14 residues. CDR3 DNA sequence: TGTGCCAGCAGTGAGGGGGGCTCCGGCACTGAAGCTTTCTTT. Amino acids: CASSEGGSGTEAFF.

The V call is TRBV5-1, the J call TRBJ1-2; the match to TRBD1 covers 7 bases. V lost 2 bases and J lost 2; bases outside the gene matches: 9. The CDR3 extends over 16 amino acids. Germline V CDR1 and CDR2: SGHRS, YFSETQ. This CDR3 is CASSFQTTGKNYGYTF. The DNA of the CDR3 is TGCGCCAGCAGCTTTCAAACGACAGGGAAGAACTATGGCTACACCTTC.